The rows below give T cell receptor beta chains drawn from one sample of a study of blood T cell repertoires in COVID-19. Sequenced by immunoSEQ multiplex PCR; TCRdb stores in-frame clones only, minus some. The sample shows 35,000 to 55,000 clones, roughly 63% of them seen only once. Specimen: peripheral blood. The source is a man aged 80 or over with acute or convalescent COVID-19. Each CDR3 is given without its conserved first and last residue. Fields, in order: V gene, J gene, CDR3 protein.

V: TRBV5-4; J: TRBJ1-1; CDR3: ASSLGRENTEAF
V: TRBV7-9; J: TRBJ1-5; CDR3: ASSVQGALGPQH
V: TRBV7-9; J: TRBJ2-7; CDR3: ASSLTGYEQY
V: TRBV5-8; J: TRBJ1-6; CDR3: ASSLETGSSYNSPLH
V: TRBV24-1; J: TRBJ1-5; CDR3: ATTGPPSEPQH
V: TRBV6-5; J: TRBJ1-1; CDR3: ASSYPEGTEAF
V: TRBV27; J: TRBJ2-1; CDR3: ASSRVGTSGEFEQF
V: TRBV14; J: TRBJ2-7; CDR3: ASSQVTGEHGEQY
V: TRBV19; J: TRBJ2-7; CDR3: ASSPRPTGEAGEQY
V: TRBV3-1/TRBV3-2; J: TRBJ2-2; CDR3: ASSPRTSLNTGELF
V: TRBV6-5; J: TRBJ1-1; CDR3: ASSGQNTEAF
V: TRBV18; J: TRBJ2-2; CDR3: ASSRRVDRGHTGELF
V: TRBV5-5; J: TRBJ1-4; CDR3: ASSPGTGGEKLF
V: TRBV5-1; J: TRBJ1-1; CDR3: ASSLPGQRATEAF
V: TRBV5-1; J: TRBJ2-5; CDR3: ASSSIPQETQY
V: TRBV10-1; J: TRBJ2-1; CDR3: ASSLTSGTSQQF
V: TRBV30; J: TRBJ2-7; CDR3: AWSGVPRLYEQY
V: TRBV27; J: TRBJ1-5; CDR3: ASRATFFGNQPQH
V: TRBV7-7; J: TRBJ2-2; CDR3: ASSLLSGGANGELF
V: TRBV5-1; J: TRBJ1-1; CDR3: ASSSRRQESTEAF
V: TRBV20-1; J: TRBJ2-5; CDR3: SASDLGTQY
V: TRBV7-2; J: TRBJ1-2; CDR3: ASSLVGGGYASNYGYT
V: TRBV10-3; J: TRBJ2-7; CDR3: AISEISGGLGEQY
V: TRBV20-1; J: TRBJ2-1; CDR3: SASLVAVDNEQF
V: TRBV28; J: TRBJ2-4; CDR3: ASSSPGQGGTKNIQY
V: TRBV6-5; J: TRBJ1-5; CDR3: ASGGTDNQPQH
V: TRBV6-2/TRBV6-3; J: TRBJ2-7; CDR3: ASSYSETSRSPFYEQY
V: TRBV3-1/TRBV3-2; J: TRBJ1-2; CDR3: ASSQVETGGHYGYT
V: TRBV3-1/TRBV3-2; J: TRBJ1-2; CDR3: ASSQVENYGYT
V: TRBV7-6; J: TRBJ1-2; CDR3: ASSLGRGSGYGYT
V: TRBV10-3; J: TRBJ2-3; CDR3: AISEGVRGGSTDTQY
V: TRBV10-3; J: TRBJ2-7; CDR3: AITGDSESEQY
V: TRBV11-2; J: TRBJ2-1; CDR3: ASSFLAGYNEQF
V: TRBV2; J: TRBJ1-6; CDR3: ASSESGGAENSPLH
V: TRBV7-7; J: TRBJ2-5; CDR3: ASSLGGAGSQETQY
V: TRBV2; J: TRBJ2-3; CDR3: ASSPTGVGTDTQY
V: TRBV7-2; J: TRBJ2-1; CDR3: ASSLLYGLLSYNEQF
V: TRBV12-3/TRBV12-4; J: TRBJ2-7; CDR3: ASSPAGSYEQY
V: TRBV12-5; J: TRBJ1-6; CDR3: ASGLVALGRRTNSPLH
V: TRBV30; J: TRBJ2-3; CDR3: AWSVPGPSGVDTQY
V: TRBV3-1/TRBV3-2; J: TRBJ2-6; CDR3: ASSPPDRGHLSISGANVLT
V: TRBV6-1; J: TRBJ1-4; CDR3: ASSEQGRDEKLF
V: TRBV11-2; J: TRBJ1-1; CDR3: ASSRSRGNTEAF
V: TRBV16; J: TRBJ1-4; CDR3: ASSQLGRGPNLATNEKLF
V: TRBV15; J: TRBJ1-2; CDR3: ATSRDGFRTGVPGYGYT
V: TRBV20-1; J: TRBJ2-2; CDR3: SASPGQGFTGELF
V: TRBV7-2; J: TRBJ2-2; CDR3: ASSLLPSGELF
V: TRBV11-3; J: TRBJ2-3; CDR3: ASSLASVGTDTQY
V: TRBV9; J: TRBJ2-6; CDR3: ASSFSANVLT
V: TRBV5-1; J: TRBJ2-1; CDR3: ASSRASGTYNEQF